The clone carrying this TCR beta chain has just a few counts. Its cognate antigen is unknown. Regarding time point: newly diagnosed GD, antithyroid drugs for less than 3 months. Generation of the TCR library employed RNA extracted from PBMCs. CDR3 length: 13 amino acids. V was shortened by 0 bases and J by 5 bases, with 5 bases between the two germline ends. This entry comes from a study of regulatory T cells in long-lasting Graves disease. General study points: There was favoring of TRBV28, TRBJ1-2 and TRBJ2-5 in persistent disease.

Assembly of TCR beta libraries relied on iRepertoire HTBI primers together with Arm-PCR of CDR3 regions. TCRdb independently ran MiXCR on the multiplex PCR reads; one entry per CDR3 protein. The table has about 420,000 distinct CDR3 sequences, roughly 17% seen once. The same sample was also studied in work on T cells in Graves' hyperthyroidism and ophthalmopathy.

The sequence was collected from a woman aged 18 to 35 with Graves disease. The chain employs TRBV12-3 or TRBV12-4 and TRBJ1-3; D is uncertain. Sample: peripheral blood mononuclear cells (PBMCs), taken at new diagnosis, from a patient treated with antithyroid drugs. CDR3 loop: CASSLAGRNTIYF. As DNA, the CDR3 is TGTGCCAGCAGTTTAGCGGGGAGAAACACCATATATTTT.